The 5 T cell receptor beta chains presented below share a single source sample, sequenced in a study of T cells in Graves' hyperthyroidism and ophthalmopathy. It was RNA transcripts that yielded the amplified TCR beta CDR3 regions. First-round RT-PCR of the TCR CDR3 relied on the HTBI primer set. TCRdb processed the multiplex PCR reads anew with MiXCR; each CDR3 protein has one entry. Of a few hundred thousand distinct CDR3 sequences in the sample, approximately 14% were seen once. The sequenced sample consisted of blood. These receptor sequences come from a woman aged 25 to 39 with Graves' hyperthyroidism.

Many counts were recorded for this clonotype. V gene TRBV12-3 or TRBV12-4 combines with J gene TRBJ2-1, with TRBD2 matching over 12 bases. The CDR3 is made up of 16 amino acids. V lost 7 bases to trimming and J lost 7 bases; unmatched junction nucleotides: 11. CDR3 nucleotide sequence: TGTGCCAGCATATCCCCGACTAGCGGGAGTAGGAATGAGCAGTTCTTC. Protein sequence: CASISPTSGSRNEQFF.

This clonotype was observed a handful of times. This chain connects TRBV6-1 to TRBJ1-1; D is ambiguous. Germline assignment: CDR1 MNHNS and CDR2 SASEGT. Trimming took 4 bases from V and 7 from J, leaving 19 bases between them. The CDR3 contains 15 residues. The DNA for the CDR3 is TGTGCCAGCAGTGGGAGAGGCCAGCCTAGCCTTGAAGCTTTCTTT. It encodes CASSGRGQPSLEAFF.

This clonotype was seen a few times. The CDR3 is CASSPEGVGATLNEQFF. CDR3 in DNA: TGCGCCAGCAGCCCCGAGGGGGTTGGGGCCACCCTTAATGAGCAGTTCTTC. V usage is TRBV5-1 and J usage is TRBJ2-1; a possible D gene is TRBD1 (6 bases). The germline V and J ends were trimmed by 4 bases and 7 bases, with 24 bases remaining between them. The CDR3 runs to 17 residues. The germline V gene has CDR1 SGHRS and CDR2 YFSETQ. Drawing the rest from reference TRBV5-1 and TRBJ2-1, the complete variable domain is KAGVTQTPRYLIKTRGQQVTLSCSPISGHRSVSWYQQTPGQGLQFLFEYFSETQRNKGNFPGRFSGRQFSNSRSEMNVSTLELGDSALYLCASSPEGVGATLNEQFFGPGTRLTVL.

This clonotype showed up many times. This chain links TRBV20-1 with TRBJ2-1; D remains ambiguous. The germline V and J ends were trimmed by 2 bases and 0 bases, with 8 bases remaining between them. The CDR3 is 14 amino acids. CDR1 and CDR2 from the germline V gene are DFQATT and SNEGSKA (reference sequence). CDR3 region: CSARKASSYNEQFF. For the CDR3, the DNA is TGCAGTGCTAGAAAAGCCAGCTCCTACAATGAGCAGTTCTTC.

The chain is built from TRBV28 and TRBJ1-5; TRBD1 agrees at 7 bases. Germline V lookup: CDR1 MDHEN, CDR2 SYDVKM. CDR3 length: 19 amino acids. Losses at the gene ends were 8 bases for V and 0 bases for J; bases not matched to a gene: 19. The CDR3 DNA sequence: TGTGCCAGCCAAGACCCTCGGGACAGCCAAACCTATAGCAATCAGCCCCAGCATTTT. This translates into CASQDPRDSQTYSNQPQHF. The variable domain in full, completed from reference TRBV28 and TRBJ1-5, reads DVKVTQSSRYLVKRTGEKVFLECVQDMDHENMFWYRQDPGLGLRLIYFSYDVKMKEKGDIPEGYSVSREKKERFSLILESASTNQTSMYLCASQDPRDSQTYSNQPQHFGDGTRLSIL.